The 21 T cell receptor beta chains reported below all come from one sample, sequenced in a study of blood T cell repertoires in COVID-19 (dated by TCRdb to 2020 to 2022). The library was generated by the immunoSEQ multiplex PCR assay. Sourced from immuneACCESS, this table was stored by TCRdb with only in-frame sequences that have V and J called. A share of the clones is absent; for the studies checked, an unresolved V gene accounts for under half, and the remainder has no known explanation. This sample holds 55,000 to 70,000 clones; 87% were observed only once. The ten biggest clones cover 6% to 8.5% of the sample. The sequenced sample consisted of peripheral blood. Source of these receptors: a man in his 60s with acute or convalescent COVID-19.

This rearrangement joins TRBV12-3 or TRBV12-4 to TRBJ2-5, with D perhaps TRBD1 (5 bases). Trimming cost V 5 bases and J 4 bases, with 11 bases left between them. The CDR3 loop spans 13 amino acids. The CDR3 region is CASSQKRGETQYF. The CDR3 coding sequence is TGTGCCAGCAGTCAGAAAAGGGGAGAGACCCAGTACTTC.

The rearrangement links TRBV11-2 to TRBJ2-3; no reliable D call. This CDR3 comprises 12 residues. V was trimmed by 5 bases and J by 0 bases, leaving 3 bases between them. CDR1 SGHAT and CDR2 FQNNGV come from the germline V gene. This CDR3 is CASSPSTDTQYF. CDR3 nucleotide sequence: TGTGCCAGCAGCCCTAGCACAGATACGCAGTATTTT.

The chain joins TRBV6-6 to TRBJ2-2, with D unclear. V lost 5 bases, J lost 3 bases, and 19 bases lay in between. The germline V gene encodes CDR1 MNHNY and CDR2 SVGAGI (reference sequence). The CDR3 is 17 amino acids. The CDR3 loop is CASSPSGWVGYTGELFF. The CDR3 nucleotides are TGTGCCAGCAGTCCCTCCGGGTGGGTTGGATACACCGGGGAGCTGTTTTTT.

The rearrangement uses TRBV4-1 and TRBJ1-1, with no clear D. Germline V lookup: CDR1 MGHRA, CDR2 YSYEKL. The CDR3 runs to 16 residues. Trimming stripped 0 bases from V and 1 base from J, with 12 bases between. The CDR3 here is CASSQDLERGNTEAFF. The CDR3, as DNA: TGCGCCAGCAGCCAAGATCTGGAACGGGGGAACACTGAAGCTTTCTTT.

The rearrangement links TRBV18 to TRBJ1-1; D is unresolved. Germline loops: CDR1 KGHSH, CDR2 LQKENI. Trimming took off 2 bases at V and 5 bases at J, with 12 bases between the two ends. The CDR3 loop spans 14 amino acids. The CDR3 loop reads CASSPVGKETEAFF. The DNA for the CDR3 is TGTGCCAGCTCACCAGTCGGGAAAGAAACTGAAGCTTTCTTT.

V gene TRBV9 combines with J gene TRBJ2-3; D gene ambiguous. V lost 0 bases to trimming and J lost 5 bases, with 10 bases between them. The CDR3 is 14 amino acids. CDR1 SGDLS and CDR2 YYNGEE come from the germline V gene. The CDR3, as DNA: TGTGCCAGCAGCGTAGAGGCGTCAGGAGATACGCAGTATTTT. Its translation is CASSVEASGDTQYF.

The V gene is TRBV19, the J gene TRBJ2-3, with TRBD2 matching over 7 bases. Germline assignment: CDR1 LNHDA and CDR2 SQIVND (reference sequence). The V and J ends lost 3 bases and 0 bases, in that order; junction bases with no gene match: 6. This CDR3 is built from 16 residues. CDR3: CASSMFQAGSTDTQYF. The CDR3 DNA is TGTGCCAGTAGTATGTTCCAAGCGGGGAGCACAGATACGCAGTATTTT. Complete variable domain (other parts from reference TRBV19 and TRBJ2-3): DGGITQSPKYLFRKEGQNVTLSCEQNLNHDAMYWYRQDPGQGLRLIYYSQIVNDFQKGDIAEGYSVSREKKESFPLTVTSAQKNPTAFYLCASSMFQAGSTDTQYFGPGTRLTVL.

V usage is TRBV19 and J usage is TRBJ1-5; 10 bases map to TRBD1. The CDR3 loop spans 15 amino acids. V trimming: 6 bases; J trimming: 0 bases; junction bases outside the gene matches: 2. Germline CDR1 and CDR2: LNHDA and SQIVND (reference sequence). CDR3: CASRTGGYSNQPQHF. Written as DNA, the CDR3 is TGTGCCAGTAGGACAGGGGGCTATAGCAATCAGCCCCAGCATTTT.

The chain links TRBV5-6 to TRBJ1-6, with a tentative D call TRBD1 (6 bases). V lost 2 bases, J lost 10 bases, and 13 bases lay in between. This CDR3 is built from 14 residues. Germline V CDR1 and CDR2: SGHDT, YYEEEE. The CDR3 here is CASSFGGAKSPLHF. Written as DNA, the CDR3 is TGTGCCAGCAGCTTTGGGGGCGCAAAATCACCCCTCCACTTT.

The rearrangement links TRBV3-1 (or the pseudogene TRBV3-2) to TRBJ1-4; D remains ambiguous. Trimming shortened V by 5 bases and J by 4 bases, and 14 bases separated the two germline ends. CDR3 length equals 15 residues. Germline-derived CDR1 and CDR2 are LGHDT and YNNKEL (reference sequence). The DNA for the CDR3 is TGTGCCAGCAGCACCACGGAGGGCTATAATGAAAAACTGTTTTTT. Protein sequence: CASSTTEGYNEKLFF.

The V call is TRBV29-1, the J call TRBJ1-2; D remains ambiguous. This CDR3 contains 18 residues. Trimming removed 2 bases from V and 4 bases from J, with 26 bases in between. Per the germline V gene, CDR1 is SQVTM and CDR2 is ANQGSEA. CDR3 DNA sequence: TGCAGCGTTGAACCTTCACCCGACCGCGCGGGAGTCAGCTATGGCTACACCTTC. Translating gives CSVEPSPDRAGVSYGYTF.

V and J are TRBV5-4 and TRBJ1-2; D is undetermined. The CDR3 length is 12 residues. With 2 bases removed from V and 10 bases from J, the gap between germline ends came to 12 bases. Germline-derived CDR1 and CDR2 are SGHNT and YYREEE (reference sequence). CDR3 nucleotide sequence: TGTGCCAGCAGCTTTGCCGCGGGGTACTACACCTTC. It encodes CASSFAAGYYTF.

The chain employs TRBV4-3 and TRBJ1-1; the D is unclear. V shed 3 bases and J shed 1 base, with 3 bases lying between them. The CDR3 loop spans 12 amino acids. Germline loops: CDR1 LGHNA, CDR2 YSLEER. The CDR3 reads CASSQRNTEAFF. CDR3 nucleotides: TGCGCCAGCAGCCAGAGGAACACTGAAGCTTTCTTT.

The chain couples TRBV29-1 to TRBJ1-2, with 11 bases identical to TRBD1. Germline trimming cut 3 bases from V and 5 bases from J; bases unmatched to any gene: 5. The germline gives CDR1 SQVTM, CDR2 ANQGSEA. The CDR3 covers 14 residues. This chain's CDR3 is CSVEVGQGEYGYTF. CDR3 coding DNA: TGCAGCGTTGAGGTGGGACAGGGGGAATATGGCTACACCTTC.

The rearrangement links TRBV3-1 (or the pseudogene TRBV3-2) to TRBJ1-1; 9 positions agree with TRBD1. The V and J ends lost 3 bases and 4 bases, in that order; junction bases with no gene match: 15. The CDR3 is 18 residues long. Germline V gives CDR1 LGHDT, CDR2 YNNKEL (reference sequence). This chain's CDR3 is CASSHTRDRVKWGTEAFF. The CDR3 nucleotides read TGTGCCAGCAGCCACACCCGGGACAGGGTCAAGTGGGGCACTGAAGCTTTCTTT.

The chain couples TRBV6-5 to TRBJ2-1; 10 bases line up with TRBD2. The CDR3 is made up of 12 amino acids. Per the germline V gene, CDR1 is MNHEY and CDR2 is SVGAGI. Trimming cost V 7 bases and J 8 bases; bases outside gene matches: 2. DNA of the CDR3: TGTGCCAGCACTAGCGGGGGTCATGAGCAGTTCTTC. Protein: CASTSGGHEQFF.

The chain recombines TRBV19 with TRBJ1-1; D is uncertain. The V end was cut by 3 bases, the J end by 6 bases, with 8 bases between. This CDR3 has 12 residues. The germline CDR1 and CDR2 sequences are LNHDA and SQIVND (reference sequence). CDR3 residues: CASSISVSEAFF. DNA for the CDR3: TGTGCCAGTAGTATCAGCGTTTCTGAAGCTTTCTTT. Full variable domain (outside the CDR3, taken from reference TRBV19 and TRBJ1-1): DGGITQSPKYLFRKEGQNVTLSCEQNLNHDAMYWYRQDPGQGLRLIYYSQIVNDFQKGDIAEGYSVSREKKESFPLTVTSAQKNPTAFYLCASSISVSEAFFGQGTRLTVV.

This sequence joins TRBV15 and TRBJ1-4; maybe TRBD1 (6 bases). Germline CDR1 and CDR2: LNHNV and YYDKDF (reference sequence). V was cut by 3 bases and J by 3 bases, with 17 bases left in between. This CDR3 spans 17 amino acids. This chain's CDR3 is CATSSTSHRVANEKLFF. CDR3 nucleotide sequence: TGTGCCACCAGCAGTACCAGCCACAGGGTGGCTAATGAAAAACTGTTTTTT.

A single count supports this clone. The chain links TRBV5-4 to TRBJ2-6; D is ambiguous. The CDR3 spans 15 residues. Germline V gene lookup returns CDR1 SGHNT and CDR2 YYREEE (reference sequence). V was trimmed by 3 bases and J by 0 bases, leaving 7 bases between them. CDR3 nucleotide sequence: TGTGCCAGCAGCTCAGACATCTCTGGGGCCAACGTCCTGACTTTC. As protein: CASSSDISGANVLTF.

The rearrangement links TRBV7-8 to TRBJ2-1, with D possibly being TRBD1 (5 bases). V was pared by 6 bases and J by 4 bases, with 10 bases between. Per the germline V gene, CDR1 is SGHVS and CDR2 is FQNEAQ. The CDR3 is 13 amino acids. CDR3 bases: TGTGCCAGCAGAGCAGGGTTTTACAATGAGCAGTTCTTC. Its translation: CASRAGFYNEQFF.

The chain links TRBV11-1 to TRBJ2-2; 7 bases align to TRBD1. The V gene end was trimmed by 0 bases and the J gene end by 5 bases; junction bases not matched to a gene: 9. In germline, CDR1 is SGHAT, CDR2 FQDESV (reference sequence). The CDR3 extends over 17 amino acids. CDR3 in amino acids: CASSLAGHQTGTGELFF. The CDR3 nucleotides are TGTGCCAGCAGCTTAGCGGGGCATCAGACAGGGACCGGGGAGCTGTTTTTT.